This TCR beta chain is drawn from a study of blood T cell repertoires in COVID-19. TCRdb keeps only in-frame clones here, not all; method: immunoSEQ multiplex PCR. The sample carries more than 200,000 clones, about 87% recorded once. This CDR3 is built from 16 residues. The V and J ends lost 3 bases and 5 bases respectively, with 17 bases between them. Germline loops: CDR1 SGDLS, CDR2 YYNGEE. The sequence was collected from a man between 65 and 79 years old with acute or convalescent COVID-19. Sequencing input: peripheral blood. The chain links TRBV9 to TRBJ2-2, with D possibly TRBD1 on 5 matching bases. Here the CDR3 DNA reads TGTGCCAGCAGCGGGGGCGGACACATTTTAACCGGGGAGCTGTTTTTT. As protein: CASSGGGHILTGELFF. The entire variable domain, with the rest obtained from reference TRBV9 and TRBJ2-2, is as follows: DSGVTQTPKHLITATGQRVTLRCSPRSGDLSVYWYQQSLDQGLQFLIQYYNGEERAKGNILERFSAQQFPDLHSELNLSSLELGDSALYFCASSGGGHILTGELFFGEGSRLTVL.